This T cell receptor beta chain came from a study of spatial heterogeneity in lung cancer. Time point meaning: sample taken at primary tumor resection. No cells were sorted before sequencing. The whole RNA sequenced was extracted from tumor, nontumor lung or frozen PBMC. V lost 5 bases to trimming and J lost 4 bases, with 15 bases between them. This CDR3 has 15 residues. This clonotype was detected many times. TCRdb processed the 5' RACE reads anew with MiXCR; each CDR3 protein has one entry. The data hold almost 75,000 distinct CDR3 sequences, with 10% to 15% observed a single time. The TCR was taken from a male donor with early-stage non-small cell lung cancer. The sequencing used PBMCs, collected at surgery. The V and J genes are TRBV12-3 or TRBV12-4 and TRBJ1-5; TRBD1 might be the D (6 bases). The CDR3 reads CASSLTGLENQPQHF. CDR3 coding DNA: TGTGCCAGCAGTCTAACAGGGTTAGAAAATCAGCCCCAGCATTTT.